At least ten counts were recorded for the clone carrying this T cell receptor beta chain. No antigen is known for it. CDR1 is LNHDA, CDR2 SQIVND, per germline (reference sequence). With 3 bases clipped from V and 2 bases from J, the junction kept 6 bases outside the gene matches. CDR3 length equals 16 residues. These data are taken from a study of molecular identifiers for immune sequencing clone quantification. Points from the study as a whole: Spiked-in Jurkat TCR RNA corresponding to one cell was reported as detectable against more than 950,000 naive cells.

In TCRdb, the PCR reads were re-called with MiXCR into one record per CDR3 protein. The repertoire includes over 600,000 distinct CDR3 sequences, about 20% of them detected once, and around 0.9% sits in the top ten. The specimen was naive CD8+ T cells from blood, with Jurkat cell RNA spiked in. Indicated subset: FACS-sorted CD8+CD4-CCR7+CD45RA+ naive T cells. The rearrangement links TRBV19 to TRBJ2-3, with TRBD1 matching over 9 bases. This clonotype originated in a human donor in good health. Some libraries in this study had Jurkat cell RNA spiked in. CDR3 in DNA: TGTGCCAGTAGTATTGGGACAGGGCTCTTCACAGATACGCAGTATTTT. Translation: CASSIGTGLFTDTQYF.